This TCR beta chain was sequenced in a study of technical replicates of blood from a handful of donors. Using immunoSEQ multiplex PCR, the repertoire was profiled, and TCRdb retains in-frame clones only, with some absent. Here the sample spans some 94,000 clones, roughly 95% being singletons. The sequenced material came from T cells isolated from PBMCs. The TCR was taken from a human donor in good health.

The CDR3 DNA follows: TGTGCCACCTCCCGACGCGGGAGGGCCGGTAATGAGCAGTTCTTC. Its protein is CATSRRGRAGNEQFF. V and J are TRBV6-4 and TRBJ2-1; 9 nucleotides line up with TRBD2. This CDR3 comprises 15 residues. The V and J ends lost 10 bases and 7 bases, in that order; junction bases with no gene match: 14. Germline CDR1 is MRHNA and CDR2 is SNTAGT.